This T cell receptor beta chain was profiled in a study of CD8 T cells in Susac syndrome. Overall study results and limits: As acknowledged by the study, its TCR sequencing and HLA analysis included a relatively small number of individuals.

The CDR3 has 13 amino acids. Trimming removed 3 bases from V and 3 bases from J, with 7 bases in between. Germline V gene lookup returns CDR1 SGHNT and CDR2 YYREEE (reference sequence). CD8+ and CD4+ T cells from blood underwent TCR beta sequencing, which was carried out in a high-throughput format. The CD8+ and CD4+ T cells were negatively isolated, with the TEMRA cells enriched by FACS. On this clonotype itself: The antigen is undetermined.

Reverse transcription of roughly 0.5 to 1 ug RNA was carried out with random hexamers. Amplification of TCR beta CDR3 spanned 54 Vbeta and 13 Jbeta via immunoSEQ multiplex PCR. Each CDR3 protein gets one entry after TCRdb re-called the immunoSEQ multiplex PCR reads with MiXCR. The table records about 190,000 distinct CDR3 sequences, approximately 93% of them present only once. This TCR came from a human donor in good health. The V and J genes are TRBV5-4 and TRBJ1-3, with D possibly being TRBD1 (5 bases). Input material: CD4+ T cells from PBMCs. The CDR3 nucleotides read TGTGCCAGCAGCTCGGGACTTGGAAACACCATATATTTT. This codes for CASSSGLGNTIYF.